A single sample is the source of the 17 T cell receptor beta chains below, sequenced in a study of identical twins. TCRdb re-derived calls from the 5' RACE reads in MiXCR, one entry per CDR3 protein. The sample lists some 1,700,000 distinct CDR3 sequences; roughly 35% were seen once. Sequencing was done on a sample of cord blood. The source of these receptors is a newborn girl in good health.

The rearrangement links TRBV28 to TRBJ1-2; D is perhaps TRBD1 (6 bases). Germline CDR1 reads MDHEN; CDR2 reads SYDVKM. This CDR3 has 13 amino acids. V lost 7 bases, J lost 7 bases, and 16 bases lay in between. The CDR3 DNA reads TGTGCCAGCACCACGGGGGCAGTGGCTGGCTACACCTTC. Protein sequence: CASTTGAVAGYTF.

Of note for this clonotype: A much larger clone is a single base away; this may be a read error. This chain's CDR3 is CASSLRPNIYNEQYF. The CDR3 bases are TGTGCCAGCAGTTTAAGGCCAAACATCTACAATGAGCAGTACTTC. V usage is TRBV12-3 or TRBV12-4 and J usage is TRBJ2-1; D unclear. With the DNA end fitting TRBJ2-7 better, the J assignment may be wrong. CDR3 length: 15 residues.

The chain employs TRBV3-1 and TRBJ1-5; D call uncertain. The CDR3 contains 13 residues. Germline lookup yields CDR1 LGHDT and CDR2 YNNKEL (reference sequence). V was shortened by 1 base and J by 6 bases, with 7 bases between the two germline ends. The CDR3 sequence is CASSQVGSQPQHF. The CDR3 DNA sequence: TGTGCCAGCAGCCAAGTAGGGAGTCAGCCCCAGCATTTT.

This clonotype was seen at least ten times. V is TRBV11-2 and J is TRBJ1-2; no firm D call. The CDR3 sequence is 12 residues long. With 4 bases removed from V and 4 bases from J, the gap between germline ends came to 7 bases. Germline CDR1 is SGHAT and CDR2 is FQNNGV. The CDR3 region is CASSSSVYGYTF. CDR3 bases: TGTGCCAGCAGCTCTTCGGTCTATGGCTACACCTTC.

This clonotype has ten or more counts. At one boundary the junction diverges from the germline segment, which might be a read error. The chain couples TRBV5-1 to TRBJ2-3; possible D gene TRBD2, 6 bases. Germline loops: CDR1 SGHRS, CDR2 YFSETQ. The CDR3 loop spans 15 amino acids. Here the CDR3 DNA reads TGTGCCAGCAGCTTAGAGGCGGGGAGCACAGATACGCAGTATTTT. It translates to CASSLEAGSTDTQYF.

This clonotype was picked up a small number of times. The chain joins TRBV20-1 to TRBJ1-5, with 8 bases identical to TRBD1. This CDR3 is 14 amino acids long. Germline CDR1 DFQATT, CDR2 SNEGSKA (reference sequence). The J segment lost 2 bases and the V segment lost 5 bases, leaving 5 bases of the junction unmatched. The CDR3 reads CSAVTGEGNQPQHF. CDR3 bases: TGCAGTGCTGTGACAGGGGAGGGCAATCAGCCCCAGCATTTT.

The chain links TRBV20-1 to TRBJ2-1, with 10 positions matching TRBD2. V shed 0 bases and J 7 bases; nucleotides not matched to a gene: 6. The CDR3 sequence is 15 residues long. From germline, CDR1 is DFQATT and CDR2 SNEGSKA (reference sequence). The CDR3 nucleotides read TGCAGTGCTAGAGATGGAGCGGGGGGGCGAAATGAGCAGTTCTTC. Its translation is CSARDGAGGRNEQFF.

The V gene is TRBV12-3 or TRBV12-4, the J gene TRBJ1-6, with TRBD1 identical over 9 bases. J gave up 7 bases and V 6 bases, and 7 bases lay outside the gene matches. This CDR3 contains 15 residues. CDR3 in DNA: TGTGCCAGCAGGGACAGGGGCCTTGGGAATTCACCCCTCCACTTT. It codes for CASRDRGLGNSPLHF.

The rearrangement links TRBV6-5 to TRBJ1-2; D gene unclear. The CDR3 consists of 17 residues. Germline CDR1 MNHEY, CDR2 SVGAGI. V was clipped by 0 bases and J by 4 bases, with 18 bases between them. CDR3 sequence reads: CASSYSYRPVQPYGYTF. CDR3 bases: TGTGCCAGCAGTTACTCGTACCGGCCGGTACAGCCCTATGGCTACACCTTC.

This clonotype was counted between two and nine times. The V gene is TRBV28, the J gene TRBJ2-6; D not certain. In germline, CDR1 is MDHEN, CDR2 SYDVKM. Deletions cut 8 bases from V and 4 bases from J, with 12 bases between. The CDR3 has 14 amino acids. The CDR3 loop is CASASRTGANVLTF. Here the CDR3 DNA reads TGTGCCAGCGCCAGTCGAACGGGGGCCAACGTCCTGACTTTC.

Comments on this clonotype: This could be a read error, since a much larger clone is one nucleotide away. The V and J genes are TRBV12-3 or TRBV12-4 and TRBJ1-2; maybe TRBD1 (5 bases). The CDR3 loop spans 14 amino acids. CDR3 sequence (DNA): TGTGCCGGCAGTTTAAACGGGACCCCTTATGGCTACACCTTC. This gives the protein CAGSLNGTPYGYTF.

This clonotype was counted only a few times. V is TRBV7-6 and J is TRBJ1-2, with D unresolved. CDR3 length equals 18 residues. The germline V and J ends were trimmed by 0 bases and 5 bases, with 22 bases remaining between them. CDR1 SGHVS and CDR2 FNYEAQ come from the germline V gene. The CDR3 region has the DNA TGTGCCAGCAGCTTAGCGATGGGCCAGGCGGACTCTTGGTATGGCTACACCTTC. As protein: CASSLAMGQADSWYGYTF.

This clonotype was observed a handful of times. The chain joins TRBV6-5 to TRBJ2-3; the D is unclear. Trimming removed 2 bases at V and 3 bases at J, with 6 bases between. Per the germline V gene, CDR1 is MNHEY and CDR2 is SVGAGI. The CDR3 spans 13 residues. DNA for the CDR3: TGTGCCAGCAGTTACGTCAGAACAGATACGCAGTATTTT. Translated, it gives CASSYVRTDTQYF.

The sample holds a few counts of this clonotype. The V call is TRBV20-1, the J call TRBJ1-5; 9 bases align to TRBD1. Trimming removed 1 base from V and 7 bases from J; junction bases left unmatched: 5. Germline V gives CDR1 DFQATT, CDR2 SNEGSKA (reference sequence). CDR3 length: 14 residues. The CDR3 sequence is CSARGGQGGQPQHF. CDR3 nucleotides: TGCAGTGCTAGAGGGGGACAGGGTGGCCAGCCCCAGCATTTT.

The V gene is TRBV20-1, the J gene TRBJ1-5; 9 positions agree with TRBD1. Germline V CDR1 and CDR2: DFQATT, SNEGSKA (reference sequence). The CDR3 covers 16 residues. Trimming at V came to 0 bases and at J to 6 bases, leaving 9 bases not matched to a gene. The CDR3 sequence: CSARDPGTGRGQPQHF. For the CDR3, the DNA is TGCAGTGCTAGAGACCCGGGGACAGGGCGAGGTCAGCCCCAGCATTTT.

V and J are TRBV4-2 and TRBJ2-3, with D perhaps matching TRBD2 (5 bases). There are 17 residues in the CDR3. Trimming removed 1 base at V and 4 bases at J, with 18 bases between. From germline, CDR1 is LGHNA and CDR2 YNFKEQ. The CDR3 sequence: CASSQAQAKVRADTQYF. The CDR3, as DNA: TGTGCCAGCAGCCAAGCCCAGGCCAAGGTGAGGGCAGATACGCAGTATTTT.

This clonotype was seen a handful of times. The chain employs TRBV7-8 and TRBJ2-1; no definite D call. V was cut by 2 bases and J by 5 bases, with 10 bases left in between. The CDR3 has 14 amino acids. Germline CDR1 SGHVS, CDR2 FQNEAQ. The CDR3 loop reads CASSLWEADNEQFF. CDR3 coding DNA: TGTGCCAGCAGCTTATGGGAAGCCGACAATGAGCAGTTCTTC.